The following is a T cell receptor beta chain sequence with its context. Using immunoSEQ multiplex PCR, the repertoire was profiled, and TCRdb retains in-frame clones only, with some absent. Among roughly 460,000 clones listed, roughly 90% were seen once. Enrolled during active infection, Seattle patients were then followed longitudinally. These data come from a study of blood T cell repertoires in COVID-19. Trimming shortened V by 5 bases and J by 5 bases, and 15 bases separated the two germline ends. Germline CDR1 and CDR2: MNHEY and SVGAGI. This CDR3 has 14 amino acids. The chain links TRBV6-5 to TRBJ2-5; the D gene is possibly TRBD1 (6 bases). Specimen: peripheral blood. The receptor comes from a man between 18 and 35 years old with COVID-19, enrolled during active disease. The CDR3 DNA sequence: TGTGCCAGCAGTCGGACAGCCCAGCGGGAGACCCAGTACTTC. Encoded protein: CASSRTAQRETQYF.